Each of the 28 T cell receptor beta chains below was sequenced from the same sample in a study of T-cell reconstitution after alpha-beta-depleted transplantation in children. For TCRbeta, the library was prepared with unique molecular identifiers. TCRdb processed the PCR reads anew with MiXCR; each CDR3 protein has one entry. The sample holds about 27,000 distinct CDR3 sequences, about 5.8% seen once. The input for sequencing was PBMCs, mostly from graft donor cells, taken 180 days after TCRalphabeta/CD19-depleted stem cell transplant. The receptor source for this set is a male patient aged 10 to 17 who had a stem cell transplant for acute myeloid leukemia, so the T cells may come from the graft donor.

This clonotype was counted at least ten times. The gene calls are TRBV20-1 and TRBJ2-5; 7 bases fit TRBD2. J gave up 4 bases and V 3 bases, and 14 bases lay outside the gene matches. Per germline, CDR1 DFQATT and CDR2 SNEGSKA (reference sequence). This CDR3 spans 16 amino acids. Here the CDR3 DNA reads TGCAGTGCTAGTGAGGCGGGAGCGGGTGCGGTAGAGACCCAGTACTTC. This codes for CSASEAGAGAVETQYF.

This clonotype was found many times. The CDR3 region has the DNA TGTGCCAGTAGTACGCACAGCTCTGGGGCCAACGTCCTGACTTTC. This sequence encodes CASSTHSSGANVLTF. The V call is TRBV19, the J call TRBJ2-6; no firm D call. The V and J ends lost 4 bases and 0 bases respectively, with 7 bases between them. The CDR3 contains 15 residues. Germline V gene lookup returns CDR1 LNHDA and CDR2 SQIVND (reference sequence). Filled out from reference TRBV19 and TRBJ2-6, the complete variable domain reads DGGITQSPKYLFRKEGQNVTLSCEQNLNHDAMYWYRQDPGQGLRLIYYSQIVNDFQKGDIAEGYSVSREKKESFPLTVTSAQKNPTAFYLCASSTHSSGANVLTFGAGSRLTVL.

In its sample, this clonotype was seen many times. This rearrangement joins TRBV12-3 or TRBV12-4 to TRBJ2-7; 8 bases match TRBD1. The CDR3 loop spans 15 amino acids. V gave up 5 bases and J gave up 2 bases; unmatched junction bases: 8. The CDR3 spells CASSPQGTGTYEQYF. Written as DNA, the CDR3 is TGTGCCAGCAGTCCCCAAGGGACAGGCACCTACGAGCAGTACTTC.

This clonotype was counted ten times or more. The chain couples TRBV28 to TRBJ1-4, with a tentative D call TRBD1 (6 bases). From germline, CDR1 is MDHEN and CDR2 SYDVKM. The CDR3 runs 14 residues. V lost 5 bases and J 3 bases, leaving 10 bases between the germline ends. The CDR3 is CASSTQGPNEKLFF. For the CDR3, the DNA is TGTGCCAGCAGTACACAGGGACCTAATGAAAAACTGTTTTTT.

This clonotype was picked up many times. J is TRBJ2-1 and V is TRBV21-1; the D call of TRBD2 is as the table states it, not checked on the DNA. TRBV21-1 is a recognized pseudogene. This CDR3 has 21 amino acids. In DNA form, the CDR3 reads TGTGCCAGCAGCAATGGAGTCCCGGGACTAGCGGGAGGGCCTACGTACAATGAGCAGTTCTTC. Its translation: CASSNGVPGLAGGPTYNEQFF.

V is TRBV3-1 and J is TRBJ1-1, with a possible D match to TRBD1 (5 bases). With 10 bases removed from V and 4 bases from J, the gap between germline ends came to 13 bases. Germline V gene data show CDR1 as LGHDT and CDR2 as YNNKEL (reference sequence). There are 12 residues in the CDR3. The chain's CDR3 is CATTGEFTEAFF. Written as DNA, the CDR3 is TGTGCCACCACGGGGGAGTTCACTGAAGCTTTCTTT.

This clonotype came up many times. The chain recombines TRBV18 with TRBJ2-2; D unclear. The CDR3 is 14 residues long. Trimming left V 1 base short and J 3 bases short, with 6 bases between. From germline, CDR1 is KGHSH and CDR2 LQKENI. CDR3 in DNA: TGTGCCAGCTCACCACTCCCAGACACCGGGGAGCTGTTTTTT. It specifies CASSPLPDTGELFF.

This clonotype was observed many times. This chain joins TRBV20-1 and TRBJ1-2; D may be TRBD1 (5 bases). Trimming stripped 0 bases from V and 3 bases from J, with 14 bases between. CDR3 length: 15 amino acids. The germline gives CDR1 DFQATT, CDR2 SNEGSKA (reference sequence). CDR3 nucleotides: TGCAGTGCTAGAGATATGAGAACAGGCCACTATGGCTACACCTTC. Its protein product is CSARDMRTGHYGYTF.

In its sample, this clonotype was seen many times. The V gene is TRBV20-1, the J gene TRBJ2-7; TRBD1 aligns across 8 bases. This CDR3 contains 14 residues. V shed 8 bases, J shed 2 bases, and the junction held 11 bases outside the gene matches. In germline, CDR1 is DFQATT, CDR2 SNEGSKA (reference sequence). The DNA for the CDR3 is TGCAGTTCCAACAAGGACAGGGCGCCCTACGAGCAGTACTTC. This gives the protein CSSNKDRAPYEQYF.

This clonotype was recorded at least ten times. V and J are TRBV20-1 and TRBJ2-5, with unresolved D. The CDR3 sequence is 12 residues long. V was shortened by 3 bases and J by 2 bases, with 7 bases between the two germline ends. Germline-derived CDR1 and CDR2 are DFQATT and SNEGSKA (reference sequence). CDR3 bases: TGCAGTGCTAGCGCCACTCAAGAGACCCAGTACTTC. Translation: CSASATQETQYF.

This clonotype was found many times. The chain recombines TRBV5-1 with TRBJ1-2, with a possible D match to TRBD1 (5 bases). CDR3 length equals 14 residues. Trimming pared 5 bases from V and 6 bases from J, leaving 17 bases between. Germline values: CDR1 SGHRS, CDR2 YFSETQ. The DNA for the CDR3 is TGCGCCAGCAGTTCCGGAGGGACGGTCGATGGCTACACCTTC. It is translated as CASSSGGTVDGYTF. Combining the CDR3 with reference TRBV5-1 and TRBJ1-2 gives the whole variable domain KAGVTQTPRYLIKTRGQQVTLSCSPISGHRSVSWYQQTPGQGLQFLFEYFSETQRNKGNFPGRFSGRQFSNSRSEMNVSTLELGDSALYLCASSSGGTVDGYTFGSGTRLTVV.

The chain couples TRBV6-5 to TRBJ1-5, with D unclear. Between the trimmed V and J ends, which lost 6 bases and 2 bases, there was a span of 14 bases. This CDR3 is built from 15 residues. The germline CDR1 and CDR2 sequences are MNHEY and SVGAGI. The CDR3 DNA sequence: TGTGCCAGCAGGGACCCGAGAAGCGGCAATCAGCCCCAGCATTTT. Translation gives CASRDPRSGNQPQHF.

The table lists this clonotype with many counts. V and J are TRBV20-1 and TRBJ2-5, with 10 bases fitting TRBD2. V lost 3 bases, J lost 5 bases, and 9 bases stayed unmatched. Germline V gene data show CDR1 as DFQATT and CDR2 as SNEGSKA (reference sequence). The CDR3 consists of 15 residues. The CDR3 DNA reads as TGCAGTGCTAGTCCCCTAGCGGGAGTACGGGAGACCCAGTACTTC. The encoded protein is CSASPLAGVRETQYF.

This clonotype showed up many times. The V and J genes are TRBV6-5 and TRBJ1-1, with D unresolved. V was trimmed by 0 bases and J by 5 bases, leaving 10 bases between them. Germline V gives CDR1 MNHEY, CDR2 SVGAGI. CDR3 length: 14 residues. For the CDR3, the DNA is TGTGCCAGCAGTTACTCGAGCCTGAGGACTGAAGCTTTCTTT. It yields the protein CASSYSSLRTEAFF.

This clonotype was seen at least ten times. This rearrangement joins TRBV15 to TRBJ2-5, with D unclear. CDR1 and CDR2 (germline): LNHNV, YYDKDF (reference sequence). The CDR3 sequence is 13 residues long. Trimming pared 1 base from V and 5 bases from J, leaving 8 bases between. The CDR3 region is CATSRAGRETQYF. CDR3 nucleotides: TGTGCCACCAGCAGAGCAGGAAGGGAGACCCAGTACTTC.

This clonotype was picked up many times. The chain carries TRBV12-3 or TRBV12-4 and TRBJ2-1; no clear D gene. This CDR3 contains 17 residues. With 6 bases removed from V and 2 bases from J, the gap between germline ends came to 20 bases. CDR3 DNA: TGTGCCAGCAGCCTAAACCTCCTAGAGATCCCCTACAATGAGCAGTTCTTC. Residues: CASSLNLLEIPYNEQFF.

This clonotype was counted ten times or more. The chain recombines TRBV19 with TRBJ2-3; D unclear. In germline, CDR1 is LNHDA, CDR2 SQIVND (reference sequence). Between the trimmed V and J ends, which lost 8 bases and 2 bases, there was a span of 14 bases. The CDR3 contains 14 residues. CDR3 protein: CASSNLELTDTQYF. The CDR3 DNA follows: TGTGCCAGTTCTAATCTGGAGCTCACAGATACGCAGTATTTT.

This sequence joins TRBV29-1 and TRBJ2-7; D gene ambiguous. The CDR3 consists of 14 residues. From germline, CDR1 is SQVTM and CDR2 ANQGSEA. Trimming took off 3 bases at V and 0 bases at J, with 12 bases between the two ends. The CDR3 sequence: CSVDPVYRSYEQYV. For the CDR3, the DNA is TGCAGCGTTGATCCGGTCTATCGCTCCTACGAGCAGTACGTC.

This clonotype was counted many times. This chain connects TRBV6-1 to TRBJ2-7, with 12 nucleotides matching TRBD2. CDR1 is MNHNS and CDR2 is SASEGT in the germline V gene. After removal of 6 bases from V and 4 bases from J, the junction contained 4 bases not matched to a gene. The CDR3 consists of 14 residues. The CDR3 DNA follows: TGTGCCAGCAGGGAGACTAGCGGGAGTTACGAGCAGTACTTC. It codes for CASRETSGSYEQYF.

This clonotype was recorded many times. The genes are TRBV7-2 and TRBJ2-1; D not certain. This CDR3 is 15 amino acids long. Per the germline V gene, CDR1 is SGHTA and CDR2 is FQGNSA. The V end lost 0 bases, the J end lost 5 bases, and 11 bases lay between the germline ends. The CDR3 loop reads CASSLAVNRNNEQFF. The DNA for the CDR3 is TGTGCCAGCAGCTTAGCTGTTAATCGAAACAATGAGCAGTTCTTC.

This clonotype is categorized as medium-sized (0.01 to 0.1%). The rearrangement links TRBV12-3 or TRBV12-4 to TRBJ2-5, with D unclear. The CDR3 has 13 residues. The V and J ends lost 3 bases and 4 bases respectively, with 9 bases between them. The CDR3 DNA is TGTGCCAGCAGTTTCTTCGGCGGAGAGACCCAGTACTTC. It is translated as CASSFFGGETQYF.

This clonotype was found a few times. The V call is TRBV20-1, the J call TRBJ1-1; D unclear. The CDR3 has 12 amino acids. V lost 1 base and J lost 1, with 4 bases in between. Per the germline V gene, CDR1 is DFQATT and CDR2 is SNEGSKA (reference sequence). DNA for the CDR3: TGCAGTGCTAGAGGGGGGAACACTGAAGCTTTCTTT. Protein sequence: CSARGGNTEAFF.

This clonotype was seen many times. This may be a read error: a much more frequent sequence differs by one nucleotide. The chain couples TRBV11-3 to TRBJ2-1; D might be TRBD1 or TRBD2, each matching 6 bases. Germline CDR1 and CDR2: SGHNT and YENEEA. There are 18 residues in the CDR3. The CDR3 DNA follows: TGTGCCCGCAGCTTAGGGGGGATGGGCGGGCTAGGGTCGAATGAGCAGTTCTTC. It translates to CARSLGGMGGLGSNEQFF.

The table lists this clonotype with many counts. V gene TRBV6-5 combines with J gene TRBJ1-6, with 7 bases aligning to TRBD1. Germline lookup yields CDR1 MNHEY and CDR2 SVGAGI. With V trimmed by 5 bases and J by 6 bases, 10 bases remained unmatched. CDR3 size: 16 residues. The CDR3 DNA follows: TGTGCCAGCAGTAGGACCGGGACAGTCATTAATTCACCCCTCCACTTT. It translates to CASSRTGTVINSPLHF.

The CDR3 protein is CSARAPGLATYEQYF. CDR3 nucleotides: TGCAGTGCTAGGGCTCCGGGCCTAGCGACCTACGAGCAGTACTTC. This chain uses TRBV20-1 with TRBJ2-7; D possibly corresponds to TRBD2 (6 bases). The germline V and J ends were trimmed by 3 bases and 2 bases, with 17 bases remaining between them. Germline CDR1 is DFQATT and CDR2 is SNEGSKA (reference sequence). The CDR3 totals 15 residues.

Ten or more counts support this clonotype. The gene calls are TRBV12-3 or TRBV12-4 and TRBJ2-1, with D maybe TRBD1 (6 bases). Trimming shortened V by 8 bases and J by 0 bases, and 14 bases separated the two germline ends. CDR3 length: 15 residues. The CDR3 reads CASSERGNSYNEQFF. DNA for the CDR3: TGTGCCAGCTCCGAGAGGGGGAACTCCTACAATGAGCAGTTCTTC.

This clonotype has ten or more counts. V usage is TRBV7-2 and J usage is TRBJ2-6; 12 bases match TRBD1. The junction had 5 bases not matched to a gene; V was cut back by 4 bases and J by 4 bases. Per germline, CDR1 SGHTA and CDR2 FQGNSA. The CDR3 has 17 amino acids. The CDR3 loop is CASSSTGQGAGANVLTF. The CDR3 region has the DNA TGTGCCAGCAGCTCTACGGGACAGGGGGCCGGGGCCAACGTCCTGACTTTC.

This clonotype ranks as medium-sized. The V and J genes are TRBV9 and TRBJ2-1; D may be TRBD2 (5 bases). The CDR3 covers 18 residues. Between the trimmed V and J ends, which lost 0 bases and 0 bases, there was a span of 16 bases. The germline gives CDR1 SGDLS, CDR2 YYNGEE. DNA for the CDR3: TGTGCCAGCAGCGTAGTGACCCCCGTGGCGGGCTCCTACAATGAGCAGTTCTTC. This encodes CASSVVTPVAGSYNEQFF.